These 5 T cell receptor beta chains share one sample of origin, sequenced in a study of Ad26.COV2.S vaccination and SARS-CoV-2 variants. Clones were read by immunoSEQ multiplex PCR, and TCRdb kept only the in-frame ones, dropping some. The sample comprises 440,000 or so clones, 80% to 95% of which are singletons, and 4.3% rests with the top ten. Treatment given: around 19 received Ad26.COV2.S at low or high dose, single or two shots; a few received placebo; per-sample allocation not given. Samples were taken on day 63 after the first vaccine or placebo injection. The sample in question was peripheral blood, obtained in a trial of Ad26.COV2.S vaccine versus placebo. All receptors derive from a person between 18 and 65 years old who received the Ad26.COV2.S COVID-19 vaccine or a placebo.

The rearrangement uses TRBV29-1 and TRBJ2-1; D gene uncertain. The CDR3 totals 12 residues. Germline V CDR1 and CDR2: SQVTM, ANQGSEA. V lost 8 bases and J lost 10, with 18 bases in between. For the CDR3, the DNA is TGCAGCCTCGGGCTAACTCCTAAAGAGCAGTTCTTC. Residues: CSLGLTPKEQFF.

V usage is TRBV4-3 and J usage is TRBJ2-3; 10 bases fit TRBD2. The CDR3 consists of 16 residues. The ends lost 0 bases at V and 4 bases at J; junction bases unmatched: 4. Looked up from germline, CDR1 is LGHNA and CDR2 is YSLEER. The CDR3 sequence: CASSQDRLAGADTQYF. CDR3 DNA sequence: TGCGCCAGCAGCCAAGATCGGCTAGCGGGAGCAGATACGCAGTATTTT.

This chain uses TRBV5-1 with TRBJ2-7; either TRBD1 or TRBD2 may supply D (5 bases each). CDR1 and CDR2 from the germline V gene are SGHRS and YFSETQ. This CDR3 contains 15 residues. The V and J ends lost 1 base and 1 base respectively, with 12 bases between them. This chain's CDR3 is CASSLLGVYSYEQYF. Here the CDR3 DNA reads TGCGCCAGCAGCTTGTTGGGGGTCTATTCCTACGAGCAGTACTTC.

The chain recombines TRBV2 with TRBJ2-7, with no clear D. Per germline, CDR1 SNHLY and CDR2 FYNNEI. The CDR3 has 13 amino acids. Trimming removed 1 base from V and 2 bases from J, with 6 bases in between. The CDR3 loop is CASSEEAAYEQYF. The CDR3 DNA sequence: TGTGCCAGCAGTGAAGAGGCAGCCTACGAGCAGTACTTC.

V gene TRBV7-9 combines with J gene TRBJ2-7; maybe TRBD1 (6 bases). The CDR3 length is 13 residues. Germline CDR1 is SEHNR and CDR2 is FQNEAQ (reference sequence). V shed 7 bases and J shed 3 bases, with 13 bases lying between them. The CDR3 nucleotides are TGTGCCAGCACCCTTGGGGGCGGCTACGAGCAGTACTTC. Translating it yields CASTLGGGYEQYF.